This T cell receptor beta chain was retrieved from a study of blood T cell repertoires in COVID-19. Study context: Specimens from acute and convalescent COVID-19 originated in the United States, Italy and Spain. PBMCs, B-cell-depleted T cells, or T cells were the source of the cDNA or gDNA that made up the material.

A single count supports this clone. CDR3 length: 15 amino acids. The ends were cut back, 6 bases at V and 2 bases at J, with 13 bases in the middle. From germline, CDR1 is KGHDR and CDR2 SFDVKD. As processed by the authors: Reference gene primer amplification gave estimated nucleated cell counts. The data were produced by immunoSEQ multiplex PCR, yet TCRdb's version contains in-frame clones alone and is incomplete. V, J and clone size were drawn from that table, and D and trimming were deduced from the DNA. This table has tens of thousands of clones, roughly 70% appearing once. The sequencing input was peripheral blood. This chain uses TRBV24-1 with TRBJ2-1, with a tentative D call TRBD2 (6 bases). This clonotype originated in a man aged 55 to 70 with acute or convalescent COVID-19. The CDR3 sequence: CATSPGGAPYNEQFF. The CDR3 DNA sequence: TGTGCCACCAGTCCCGGGGGAGCCCCCTACAATGAGCAGTTCTTC.